One sample yielded the 9 T cell receptor beta chains listed below, sequenced in a study of OX40 agonist ivuxolimab in advanced cancers. Method: immunoSEQ multiplex PCR; TCRdb's copy keeps in-frame clones and lacks some. The sample contains about 86,000 clones, roughly nine tenths of which appear only once. The sample here was CD4+ or CD8+ T cells sorted from blood, taken in a trial of the OX40 agonist ivuxolimab. The receptors were sampled from an adult with an advanced solid tumor such as melanoma, head and neck, liver or kidney cancer.

The J gene is TRBJ2-7, the V gene TRBV5-6; no clear D. CDR3 length: 17 residues. The V end lost 0 bases, the J end lost 5 bases, and 21 bases lay between the germline ends. CDR1 is SGHDT and CDR2 is YYEEEE in the germline V gene. The CDR3 DNA reads as TGTGCCAGCAGCTTGGAGGGCCGGGTCCTCAGGCGCCACGAGCAGTACTTC. Translation gives CASSLEGRVLRRHEQYF.

As concerns this clone: The sample carries other DNA sequences with the same CDR3. This sequence joins TRBV6-6 and TRBJ2-7, with D perhaps matching TRBD2 (5 bases). The CDR3 runs 13 residues. CDR1 and CDR2 from the germline V gene are MNHNY and SVGAGI (reference sequence). V lost 1 base to trimming and J lost 1 base, with 5 bases between them. The chain's CDR3 is CASSYLASYEQYF. The CDR3 region has the DNA TGTGCCAGCAGTTACTTAGCGTCCTACGAGCAGTACTTC.

This clone was counted a few times. The chain employs TRBV6-1 and TRBJ1-5; 11 bases are a match to TRBD1. CDR3 length equals 18 residues. The junction had 14 bases not matched to a gene; V was cut back by 3 bases and J by 7 bases. The germline CDR1 and CDR2 sequences are MNHNS and SASEGT. This chain's CDR3 is CASSDAGWTGGAFQPQHF. In DNA form, the CDR3 reads TGTGCCAGCAGTGATGCGGGTTGGACAGGGGGCGCATTCCAGCCCCAGCATTTT.

V gene TRBV6-5 combines with J gene TRBJ1-1; D possibly corresponds to TRBD1 (5 bases). From germline, CDR1 is MNHEY and CDR2 SVGAGI. The CDR3 is 13 amino acids. Trimming removed 5 bases from V and 5 bases from J, with 12 bases in between. Here the CDR3 DNA reads TGTGCCAGCAGTACTGGGGGGGGGACTGAAGCTTTCTTT. This gives the protein CASSTGGGTEAFF.

The chain links TRBV5-5 to TRBJ2-7; D could derive from TRBD1 or TRBD2 (5 bases each). V gave up 4 bases and J gave up 2 bases, with 13 bases separating them. The CDR3 runs to 14 residues. Germline V gene data show CDR1 as SGHKS and CDR2 as YYEKEE (reference sequence). CDR3 sequence (DNA): TGTGCCAGCAGCGAGGGGTTCGGAGCCTACGAGCAGTACTTC. This sequence encodes CASSEGFGAYEQYF.

In this sample, this clone turned up once. This chain uses TRBV27 with TRBJ2-7, with 7 bases that match TRBD2. The CDR3 totals 15 residues. The germline V gene encodes CDR1 MNHEY and CDR2 SMNVEV (reference sequence). After removal of 0 bases from V and 5 bases from J, the junction contained 7 bases not matched to a gene. CDR3 protein: CASSLSLGLVDEQYF. The CDR3 DNA sequence: TGTGCCAGCAGTTTATCGCTCGGACTAGTCGACGAGCAGTACTTC.

V usage is TRBV7-9 and J usage is TRBJ2-7, with D possibly matching TRBD1 (5 bases). Germline V gives CDR1 SEHNR, CDR2 FQNEAQ (reference sequence). Trimming pared 5 bases from V and 0 bases from J, leaving 14 bases between. This CDR3 contains 15 residues. CDR3 sequence reads: CASSRLGDSSYEQYF. Here the CDR3 DNA reads TGTGCCAGCAGCCGTTTGGGCGACAGCTCCTACGAGCAGTACTTC.

The chain carries TRBV4-2 and TRBJ1-3; tentative D call: TRBD1 (5 bases). The CDR3 sequence is 16 residues long. Trimming stripped 0 bases from V and 4 bases from J, with 13 bases between. Germline CDR1 and CDR2: LGHNA and YNFKEQ. CDR3 residues: CASSQDLWQGGNTIYF. CDR3 sequence (DNA): TGTGCCAGCAGCCAAGATTTATGGCAGGGAGGAAACACCATATATTTT.

The chain has TRBV5-4 and TRBJ2-5; D unclear. Germline-derived CDR1 and CDR2 are SGHNT and YYREEE (reference sequence). The CDR3 runs 13 residues. The V end was cut by 0 bases, the J end by 5 bases, with 8 bases between. CDR3 region: CASSLGASETQYF. CDR3 DNA sequence: TGTGCCAGCAGCTTGGGGGCCTCCGAGACCCAGTACTTC.